A selection of T cell receptor beta chains follows, all from one sample in a study of CD8+CD57+ T cells in acquired aplastic anemia. TCRdb recomputed calls from the reads with MiXCR, one row per CDR3 protein. The table includes hundreds of thousands of distinct CDR3 sequences, roughly 68% detected once. The specimen sequenced was sorted CD4+, CD8+, or CD8+CD57+ T cells (not recorded which) from PBMCs. The receptor source for this set is a human donor in good health, serving as a control. The CDR3 runs from the conserved cysteine through the conserved F or W. The order of the fields is V gene, clone size, D gene, J gene, CDR3 protein, CDR3 DNA. A D gene is named only where the DNA matches it firmly. Some rows have no size entry. The others give once, few or many, or a class for an expanded clone.

TRBV12-3/TRBV12-4,.,.,TRBJ1-2,CASSAEGGAGYGYTF,TGTGCCAGCAGCGCCGAGGGGGGCGCGGGCTATGGCTACACCTTC
TRBV2,.,.,TRBJ1-5,CASREGVRPQHF,TGTGCCAGCAGAGAGGGGGTACGGCCCCAGCATTTT
TRBV7-3,.,.,TRBJ1-2,CASRGRQTKHDHYF,TGTGCCAGCAGAGGGAGACAGACTAAGCACGACCACTACTTC
TRBV4-1,few,.,TRBJ2-5,CASSQPPKLLTGSRETQYF,TGCGCCAGCAGCCAACCACCGAAGCTACTGACAGGATCACGAGAGACCCAGTACTTC
TRBV11-3,many,.,TRBJ2-1,CASSSRTATEQFF,TGTGCCAGCAGCTCCCGGACGGCCACAGAGCAGTTCTTC
TRBV15,.,.,TRBJ2-5,CATSRDRFQETQYF,TGTGCCACCAGCAGGGACAGATTCCAAGAGACCCAGTACTTC
TRBV2,.,TRBD1,TRBJ1-5,CASREGGQRNQPQLF,TGTGCCAGCAGGGAGGGGGGACAGCGCAATCAGCCCCAGCTTTTT
TRBV9,.,TRBD1,TRBJ2-2,CASSVWQGQSFGELFF,TGTGCCAGCAGCGTATGGCAGGGACAGTCGTTCGGCGAGCTGTTTTTT
TRBV5-1,.,TRBD1,TRBJ1-2,CASSHQGGVDYTF,TGCGCCAGCAGCCACCAGGGGGGCGTCGACTACACCTTC
TRBV5-6,many,TRBD2,TRBJ2-3,CASSLGGGVTDTQYF,TGTGCCAGCAGCTTAGGCGGGGGGGTCACAGATACGCAGTATTTT
TRBV4-1,.,.,TRBJ1-2,CASSGRGSWGYTF,TGCGCCAGCAGTGGACGGGGATCGTGGGGCTACACCTTC
TRBV12-3/TRBV12-4,.,TRBD2,TRBJ2-7,CASNALAATPYEQYF,TGTGCCAGCAATGCACTAGCGGCGACCCCCTACGAGCAGTACTTC
TRBV11-2,.,.,TRBJ1-5,CATSWSVGLQNQPQHF,TGTGCCACCAGCTGGAGTGTAGGGCTGCAGAATCAGCCCCAGCATTTT
TRBV6-1,once,.,TRBJ2-5,CAAKSMGQMTQYF,TGTGCCGCAAAGAGTATGGGGCAAATGACCCAGTACTTC
TRBV2,.,TRBD2,TRBJ2-7,CASSLTGGDIAYEQYF,TGTGCCAGCAGCCTTACCGGGGGGGACATAGCCTACGAGCAGTACTTC
TRBV11-2,.,TRBD2,TRBJ2-3,CASSPRTSGRYTDTQYF,TGTGCCAGCAGCCCGCGGACTAGCGGGAGGTACACAGATACGCAGTATTTT
TRBV24-1,.,.,TRBJ1-1,CATSAREAANTEAFF,TGTGCCACCAGTGCACGAGAGGCAGCGAACACTGAAGCTTTCTTT
TRBV9,.,TRBD2,TRBJ2-3,CASSVTSGGADTQYF,TGTGCCAGCAGCGTGACTAGCGGGGGGGCAGATACGCAGTATTTT
TRBV15,.,.,TRBJ1-3,CATGNTIYF,TGCGCGACTGGAAACACCATATATTTT
TRBV7-9,.,.,TRBJ1-1,CASSSVRARRTTVAFF,TGTGCCAGCAGCTCGGTCCGGGCAAGGAGGACTACTGTAGCTTTCTTT
TRBV9,.,.,TRBJ2-1,CASSVAGPSSYNEQFF,TGTGCCAGCAGCGTAGCGGGCCCAAGCTCCTACAATGAGCAGTTCTTC
TRBV10-3,.,.,TRBJ2-1,CASSGGVGETQFF,TGTGCCAGCAGCGGCGGGGTTGGCGAGACCCAGTTCTTC
TRBV7-2,.,.,TRBJ1-3,CASSLDAVTPYF,TGTGCCAGCAGCTTGGACGCAGTAACCCCATATTTT
TRBV20-1,.,TRBD1,TRBJ1-2,CSARDRGRENTF,TGCAGTGCTAGGGACAGGGGCCGTGAAAACACCTTC
TRBV14,many,.,TRBJ1-2,CASSQVDLGLPLNYGYTF,TGTGCCAGCAGCCAAGTTGACTTGGGGTTACCCTTAAACTATGGCTACACCTTC
TRBV15,.,.,TRBJ1-2,CATSSGANYGYTF,TGTGCCACCAGCAGTGGGGCTAACTATGGCTACACCTTC
TRBV7-2,.,.,TRBJ2-1,CASSLSLGARYNEQFF,TGTGCCAGCAGCTTATCTCTGGGGGCGCGTTACAATGAGCAGTTCTTC
TRBV10-3,few,TRBD1,TRBJ1-5,CAISARTGGGYQPQHF,TGTGCCATCAGTGCTCGGACAGGGGGAGGATATCAGCCCCAGCATTTT
TRBV7-3,.,TRBD1,TRBJ2-3,CASSQGAARSTDTQYF,TGTGCCAGCAGCCAGGGGGCGGCGCGGTCCACGGATACGCAGTATTTT
TRBV18,many,.,TRBJ1-6,CASSPRADGPYNSPLHF,TGTGCCAGCTCACCCCGAGCCGACGGCCCCTATAATTCACCCCTCCACTTT
TRBV5-1,.,.,TRBJ2-3,CASSYGPTTPRTYTDTQYF,TGCGCCAGCAGCTACGGGCCGACTACGCCGCGTACCTACACAGATACGCAGTATTTT
TRBV4-2,many,.,TRBJ1-6,CASRLVDSPLHF,TGTGCCAGCAGGTTGGTGGATTCACCCCTCCACTTT
TRBV7-2,.,TRBD1,TRBJ2-3,CATSHLGQGLDTQYF,TGTGCCACCAGCCATTTGGGACAGGGGTTAGATACGCAGTATTTT
TRBV3-1,.,TRBD1,TRBJ2-3,CASSQVEGGRLTDTQYF,TGTGCCAGCAGCCAAGTGGAAGGGGGCAGGTTAACAGATACGCAGTATTTT
TRBV5-1,.,TRBD1,TRBJ1-3,CASSLGTGTFTIYF,TGCGCTAGCAGCTTGGGGACAGGGACCTTCACCATATATTTT
TRBV12-3/TRBV12-4,many,.,TRBJ2-2,CASRPGRIRVTGELFF,TGTGCCAGCAGACCCGGACGGATTAGGGTCACCGGGGAGCTGTTTTTT
TRBV7-2,.,.,TRBJ1-1,CASSILGQAFF,TGTGCCAGCAGCATCTTAGGTCAAGCTTTCTTT
TRBV20-1,.,.,TRBJ2-2,CSVVSTGDIVF,TGCAGTGTAGTCTCGACCGGGGACATAGTTTTT
TRBV7-2,.,.,TRBJ2-7,CASSSGSNYGYTFYF,TGTGCCAGCAGCTCGGGATCTAACTATGGCTACACCTTCTACTTC
TRBV10-3,.,.,TRBJ1-1,CALTPGQSRNEAFF,TGTGCCCTAACCCCGGGACAATCAAGGAATGAAGCTTTCTTT
TRBV19,few,.,TRBJ2-5,CASSIGYSGQETQYF,TGTGCCAGTAGTATAGGTTACAGCGGCCAAGAGACCCAGTACTTC
TRBV7-3,.,TRBD1,TRBJ1-2,CASSLTWRDRVYGYTF,TGTGCCAGCAGCTTAACTTGGCGGGACAGGGTCTATGGCTACACCTTC
TRBV20-1,.,TRBD1,TRBJ1-1,CSAGLDRADVAFF,TGCAGTGCTGGATTGGACAGGGCGGACGTAGCTTTCTTT
TRBV7-9,.,.,TRBJ1-4,CATSLLAGLNEKLFF,TGTGCCACCAGTTTGTTGGCTGGGCTCAATGAAAAACTGTTTTTT
TRBV19,.,.,TRBJ2-5,CASSIDLRESETQYF,TGTGCCAGTAGTATAGATCTAAGGGAATCAGAGACCCAGTACTTC
TRBV15,.,TRBD1,TRBJ1-6,CATSGGTANSPLHF,TGTGCCACCAGCGGGGGGACAGCCAATTCACCCCTCCACTTT
TRBV7-2,.,TRBD1,TRBJ1-1,CASSLDRYGTGGQAFF,TGTGCCAGCAGCCTAGACAGGTATGGGACAGGGGGCCAAGCTTTCTTT
TRBV7-9,once,.,TRBJ2-7,CASSLETSGVLSF,TGTGCCAGCAGCTTAGAGACGTCTGGCGTTTTGTCCTTC
TRBV7-8,.,TRBD1,TRBJ1-5,CASSDLVTGDQPQHF,TGTGCCAGCAGCGATCTTGTGACAGGGGATCAGCCCCAGCATTTT
TRBV7-3,.,TRBD1,TRBJ2-2,CASSFTGETGELFF,TGTGCCAGCAGCTTTACAGGGGAGACCGGGGAGCTGTTTTTT